This record covers a single T cell receptor (beta chain). The antigen remains undetermined. PCR used 60 Vbeta primers and 13 Jbeta primers. This table comes from immunoSEQ multiplex PCR, and its TCRdb copy is limited to in-frame clones, with some not included. This sample contains some 150,000 clones. This specimen comes from a study of cytomegalovirus exposure and HLA in healthy donors. Findings and caveats of the study: A few of the chains that were CMV-associated were confirmed in vitro to be specific for CMV antigens. A previous analysis found most TCR beta V segments productive roughly 87% or roughly 30% of the time. Accurate prediction of HLA-A and HLA-B alleles (for most subjects) was reportedly achieved from TCR beta sequences.

Germline values: CDR1 LNHNV, CDR2 YYDKDF (reference sequence). The V segment lost 1 base and the J segment 6 bases; nucleotides outside the gene matches: 7. The CDR3 spans 15 residues. The donors comprised healthy bone marrow donors. This chain connects TRBV15 to TRBJ1-2; 8 positions agree with TRBD1. The TCR sequence derives from a man aged 35 to 55 in good health and CMV-seronegative. The sample consisted of PBMCs. In DNA form, the CDR3 reads TGTGCCACCAGCAGAGGGGTTCAGGGGGCGAATGGCTACACCTTC. Translation gives CATSRGVQGANGYTF.